This record concerns one T cell receptor beta chain sequence. Original analysis: Using reference gene primer amplification, nucleated cell counts were estimated. Sequencing used immunoSEQ multiplex PCR; TCRdb keeps in-frame clones, though not all of them. V and J calls and clone size are copied from that table; D and trimming were computed from the DNA. This sample has around 200,000 clones, with approximately 90% found just once. The data are from a study of blood T cell repertoires in COVID-19. Germline V gene sequence: CDR1 SGHAT, CDR2 FQNNGV. V lost 1 base, J lost 5 bases, and 13 bases lay in between. The CDR3 runs to 15 residues.

The sample consisted of peripheral blood. This receptor was identified in a man aged 60-69 years who had recovered from COVID-19. The chain uses TRBV11-2 and TRBJ2-3; tentatively, D is TRBD2 (6 bases). The CDR3 DNA is TGTGCCAGCAGCTTAGTCTCGGGACTGGGAGATACGCAGTATTTT. It is translated as CASSLVSGLGDTQYF. Looking up the rest from reference TRBV11-2 and TRBJ2-3 gives the full variable domain: EAGVAQSPRYKIIEKRQSVAFWCNPISGHATLYWYQQILGQGPKLLIQFQNNGVVDDSQLPKDRFSAERLKGVDSTLKIQPAKLEDSAVYLCASSLVSGLGDTQYFGPGTRLTVL.